This T cell receptor beta chain stems from a study of beta chain features in type 1 diabetes listed by TCRdb under 2018. Background for the entire study: Mean age, gender distribution, total cell number and subset yield did not differ between patients and healthy donors. Across all samples, some 110,000,000 sorted cells were examined, and cell number per subset correlated strongly with RNA yield. In the study, recently diagnosed type 1 diabetes patients and matched healthy donors were compared on the TCRB repertoires of their sorted circulating CD4+ T cell subsets. Whereas all 30 or so donors provided naive and central memory subsets, regulatory and stem cell-like memory subsets were isolated from just 8 patients and roughly 8 healthy donors.

Taken from cysteine to phenylalanine, the CDR3 has 16 residues. Only CDR3 DNA remains: 48 bases, in frame from the first base. The junction carries 19 bases between V and J, which are trimmed by 5 bases and 2 bases respectively. Based on the germline V gene, the CDR1 and CDR2 sequences are ENHRY and SYGVKD. Findings and caveats that apply to the study as a whole: Fewer insertions and more nucleotide deletions at VDJ recombination sites were observed in patients with type 1 diabetes, implying thymic rearrangement abnormalities. Naive, central memory and regulatory TCRB repertoires appeared more similar among patients than among healthy donors. PCR may preferentially amplify shorter templates, but because patient and control samples were amplified and corrected together, any resulting skew would affect both groups equally. In all four CD4+ subsets, TCRB CDR3 length was moderately but significantly shorter in type 1 diabetes patients. Sequencing cDNA rather than genomic DNA could over-represent highly expressing activated cells, although activation and CD3 levels did not differ between groups. Because small numbers of individuals were included in the HLA sub-analyses, any influence of HLA type on TCRB rearrangement was left unresolved.

The entire isolated RNA was reverse transcribed using the High Capacity cDNA Reverse Transcription Kit, and thus expressed TCRB transcripts were sequenced. Deep immunoSEQ sequencing was performed on naive, central memory and regulatory T cell samples, with an average of roughly 3.6 million total reads per sample. Sorted cells were lysed in RLT buffer, and RNA was extracted using DNase-treated RNeasy Micro or Mini kits according to cell number. To prevent cross-contamination, each cell subset was processed individually, whereas patient and healthy donor samples were processed jointly. The immunoSEQ multiplex PCR was used to amplify TCRB sequences from cDNA, generating 87-bp fragments that spanned the CDR3 region. Sequencing of the amplicons was done on the Illumina HiSeq platform. As for the authors' bioinformatics: PCR bias was computationally corrected using synthetic template baselines, reads within Hamming distance 2 were collapsed, and singletons that could not be merged were discarded. Reads were aligned against IMGT to assign V, D and J genes, CDR3 length and insertions or deletions at six rearrangement sites. Within each subset, clonotype counts were normalized to sorted cell number, after which true diversity and Gini coefficients were computed with the tcR R package. The overlap coefficient, calculated on TCRB nucleotide sequences, was used to measure repertoire sharing. The clones in this table, taken by TCRdb from immuneACCESS, are in-frame only. Not every clone is retained; where verified, under half of the shortfall comes from an unresolved V gene, and the cause of the rest is unknown. V and J calls and clone size are copied from that table; D and trimming were computed from the DNA. The sample records roughly 180,000 clones, about 13% of which are singletons. The ten most abundant clones make up about 0.66% of the sample.

Each donor gave one peripheral blood draw, averaging approximately 110 mL, which was collected into heparinised tubes. Using a panel that included CD45RO, CCR7, CD25, CD127, CD95 and CD27, naive, central memory, regulatory and stem cell-like memory CD4+ T cells were sorted on a BD FACSAria II. All sorted populations exceeded 95% purity. PBMCs were isolated immediately by Lymphoprep density gradient centrifugation and stained directly without culture. To minimize batch effects, samples were stained and sorted in pairs, one healthy donor with one patient per experiment. About this clone itself: Its binding antigen is unknown. The sample holds no much larger clone one base away, and base qualities are not on file.

The receptor comes from a woman aged 18-29 years in good health. The sample taken for sequencing was central memory CD4+ T cells from blood. The sequence is built from TRBV10-3 and TRBJ2-7; the D segment could be TRBD1, given 7 matching bases. The DNA is TGTGCCATCAGTAAGAAACGGGGGACAGAAACCTACGAGCAGTACTTC. This gives the protein CAISKKRGTETYEQYF.